Here is one TCR beta chain with its context. V lost 4 bases and J lost 5; bases outside the gene matches: 4. The CDR3 is 14 amino acids. The germline gives CDR1 SGHVS, CDR2 FQNEAQ. This sample stems from a study of blood T cells in healthy people across ages. Overall study: The capture of about one barcoded beta molecule per two T cells was achieved by template switching.

Healthy Caucasian individuals from Russia aged 6 to 90 were enrolled as donors. For the second PCR, which ran for about 6 to 12 cycles, a sample-barcoded 5' primer and a J-beta primer mix were used. A template-switch adaptor that had 12 random nucleotides put a tag on each cDNA molecule. CDR3-containing paired-end reads numbered at least 2.5 million in each sample. TCRdb itself ran the 5' RACE reads through MiXCR, one entry per CDR3 protein. This sample has 850,000 to 1,100,000 distinct CDR3 sequences, with roughly two fifths found just once. This TCR was recovered from a man aged 18 to 30 in good health. What was sequenced was blood. The chain has TRBV7-8 and TRBJ2-2; TRBD2 aligns across 7 bases. CDR3 coding DNA: TGTGCCAGCAGCTCTAGCGGAGTTACCGGGGAGCTGTTTTTT. The encoded protein is CASSSSGVTGELFF. Based on the CDR3 plus reference TRBV7-8 and TRBJ2-2, the full variable domain is GAGVSQSPRYKVAKRGQDVALRCDPISGHVSLFWYQQALGQGPEFLTYFQNEAQLDKSGLPSDRFFAERPEGSVSTLKIQRTQQEDSAVYLCASSSSGVTGELFFGEGSRLTVL.